This T cell receptor beta chain was profiled in a study of blood T cell repertoires in COVID-19. About the research overall: Sites in the United States, Italy and Spain provided acute and convalescent COVID-19 samples.

The germline gives CDR1 MNHEY, CDR2 SMNVEV (reference sequence). This CDR3 has 16 amino acids. V gave up 0 bases and J gave up 4 bases, with 15 bases separating them. Clones were sequenced by immunoSEQ multiplex PCR, and TCRdb holds only the in-frame ones, with some missing. This sample has some 46,000 clones; around 80% occur once, and the top ten carry around a quarter. The sequenced sample was peripheral blood. The V and J genes are TRBV27 and TRBJ2-5; tentative D call: TRBD1 (5 bases). The receptor's source is a woman aged 60-75 years with acute or convalescent COVID-19. The CDR3 region is CASSLSGPGRGETQYF. CDR3 bases: TGTGCCAGCAGTTTATCGGGGCCAGGGCGAGGAGAGACCCAGTACTTC.